This TCR beta chain stems from a study of shared clonotypes between healthy human individuals. Study summary: With ages of 18 to 49, the donors were a couple of women and a few men. Per donor, three plates held CD4 naive cells, three held CD4 memory, two held CD8 naive and one held CD8 memory.

Sequencing was at deep level. Data came from immunoSEQ multiplex PCR; TCRdb stores just in-frame clones and leaves some out. The sample shows over 1.4 million clones, approximately 96% of them seen only once. The donor population consisted of healthy HIV-negative adults with no recent acute infections or vaccinations. This clone appeared a single time. This TCR was sampled from a man aged 30 to 39 in good health. The specimen was naive CD4+ T cells sorted from blood. Subset meaning: CD45RA+ positively selected.

This chain's CDR3 is CASSPGYSNQPQHF. In DNA, the CDR3 is TGTGCCAGCTCCCCAGGGTATAGCAATCAGCCCCAGCATTTT. The gene calls are TRBV18 and TRBJ1-5; D is possibly TRBD1 (5 bases). This CDR3 has 14 residues. Germline-derived CDR1 and CDR2 are KGHSH and LQKENI. Trimming left V 6 bases short and J 0 bases short, with 9 bases between.